This TCR beta chain was sequenced for a study of early T cells in non-severe SARS-CoV-2 infection. Study in general: Sequencing was performed on bulk RNA from unsorted whole blood, leaving chains unpaired.

Germline CDR1 reads ENHRY; CDR2 reads SYGVKD. V was cut by 4 bases and J by 4 bases, with 6 bases left in between. The CDR3 has 12 amino acids. As part of library construction, unique molecular identifiers were attached to individual cDNA molecules. TCRdb re-called the 5' RACE reads through MiXCR, storing one row per CDR3 protein. The sample contains 54,000 or so distinct CDR3 sequences, 5.6% of which appear only once. This clonotype was seen many times. Its antigen is not identified. Findings and limits, study-wide: VDJdb matching, biased toward anti-spike CD8 responses, missed private and CD4 specificities.

The TCR comes from an adult who was a healthcare worker with PCR-confirmed SARS-CoV-2 infection or an uninfected control (not recorded which). Sequencing was performed on whole blood. The chain joins TRBV10-3 to TRBJ2-3; D gene ambiguous. CDR3 coding DNA: TGTGCCATCAGTGGGTTGGCAGATACGCAGTATTTT. Its translation is CAISGLADTQYF.